The TCR beta chain described here comes from a study of T-cell memory formation after mild COVID-19. Looking at the study overall: The TCR clusters were mostly specific to one donor.

Study outcomes and limitations: A subset of responding clones appeared in pre-infection memory, suggesting cross-reactive memory joined.

Regarding this clonotype: The antigen is undetermined.

With constant-segment primers, 5'RACE yielded cDNA libraries of TCR alpha and TCR beta that carried sample barcodes and UMIs. TCRdb redid the calling of the 5' RACE reads with MiXCR, one entry per CDR3 protein. The repertoire holds 210,000 or so distinct CDR3 sequences, with around 16% as singletons. Trimming cost V 3 bases and J 0 bases; bases outside gene matches: 14. The germline V gene encodes CDR1 DFQATT and CDR2 SNEGSKA (reference sequence). The length of the CDR3 is 18 residues. The chain has TRBV20-1 and TRBJ2-1; 7 bases fit TRBD1. Sequencing was carried out using PBMCs or a T cell subset sorted from them (not recorded which). This clonotype originated in an adult woman who had mild COVID-19 (a few samples of this study predate the infection). Cell type and time point are not known. In nucleotides, the CDR3 is TGCAGTGCTAGGGTAGACCGGGACAGACTTAGCTCCTACAATGAGCAGTTCTTC. Protein product: CSARVDRDRLSSYNEQFF.